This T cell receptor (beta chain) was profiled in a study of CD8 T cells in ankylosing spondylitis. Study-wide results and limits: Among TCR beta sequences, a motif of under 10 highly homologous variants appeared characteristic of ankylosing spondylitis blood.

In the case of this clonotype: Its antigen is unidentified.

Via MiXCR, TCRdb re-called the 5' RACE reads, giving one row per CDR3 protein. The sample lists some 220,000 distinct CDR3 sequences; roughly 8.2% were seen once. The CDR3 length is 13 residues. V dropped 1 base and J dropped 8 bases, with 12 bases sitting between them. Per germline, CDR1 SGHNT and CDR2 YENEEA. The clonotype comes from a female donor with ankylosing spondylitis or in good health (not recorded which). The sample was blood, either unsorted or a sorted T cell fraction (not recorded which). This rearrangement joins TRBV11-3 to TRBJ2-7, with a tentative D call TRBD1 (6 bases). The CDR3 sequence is CASSLGRGGQQYF. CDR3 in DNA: TGTGCCAGCAGCTTAGGCAGGGGCGGGCAGCAGTACTTC.